The subject of this entry is one T cell receptor beta chain. Germline CDR1 is MDHEN and CDR2 is SYDVKM. The CDR3 totals 10 residues. Deletions cut 9 bases from V and 5 bases from J, with 7 bases between. The method was immunoSEQ multiplex PCR; TCRdb's version includes in-frame clones alone and lacks a portion of them. The sample lists around 70,000 clones, about 91% occurring once. This sample is part of a study of cytomegalovirus exposure and HLA in healthy donors. The source material was PBMCs. This receptor was taken from a man between 18 and 35 years old in good health and CMV-seronegative. The V call is TRBV28, the J call TRBJ1-1; D gene uncertain. CDR3: CARGRTEAFF. The CDR3 bases are TGTGCCAGAGGGAGGACTGAAGCTTTCTTT.